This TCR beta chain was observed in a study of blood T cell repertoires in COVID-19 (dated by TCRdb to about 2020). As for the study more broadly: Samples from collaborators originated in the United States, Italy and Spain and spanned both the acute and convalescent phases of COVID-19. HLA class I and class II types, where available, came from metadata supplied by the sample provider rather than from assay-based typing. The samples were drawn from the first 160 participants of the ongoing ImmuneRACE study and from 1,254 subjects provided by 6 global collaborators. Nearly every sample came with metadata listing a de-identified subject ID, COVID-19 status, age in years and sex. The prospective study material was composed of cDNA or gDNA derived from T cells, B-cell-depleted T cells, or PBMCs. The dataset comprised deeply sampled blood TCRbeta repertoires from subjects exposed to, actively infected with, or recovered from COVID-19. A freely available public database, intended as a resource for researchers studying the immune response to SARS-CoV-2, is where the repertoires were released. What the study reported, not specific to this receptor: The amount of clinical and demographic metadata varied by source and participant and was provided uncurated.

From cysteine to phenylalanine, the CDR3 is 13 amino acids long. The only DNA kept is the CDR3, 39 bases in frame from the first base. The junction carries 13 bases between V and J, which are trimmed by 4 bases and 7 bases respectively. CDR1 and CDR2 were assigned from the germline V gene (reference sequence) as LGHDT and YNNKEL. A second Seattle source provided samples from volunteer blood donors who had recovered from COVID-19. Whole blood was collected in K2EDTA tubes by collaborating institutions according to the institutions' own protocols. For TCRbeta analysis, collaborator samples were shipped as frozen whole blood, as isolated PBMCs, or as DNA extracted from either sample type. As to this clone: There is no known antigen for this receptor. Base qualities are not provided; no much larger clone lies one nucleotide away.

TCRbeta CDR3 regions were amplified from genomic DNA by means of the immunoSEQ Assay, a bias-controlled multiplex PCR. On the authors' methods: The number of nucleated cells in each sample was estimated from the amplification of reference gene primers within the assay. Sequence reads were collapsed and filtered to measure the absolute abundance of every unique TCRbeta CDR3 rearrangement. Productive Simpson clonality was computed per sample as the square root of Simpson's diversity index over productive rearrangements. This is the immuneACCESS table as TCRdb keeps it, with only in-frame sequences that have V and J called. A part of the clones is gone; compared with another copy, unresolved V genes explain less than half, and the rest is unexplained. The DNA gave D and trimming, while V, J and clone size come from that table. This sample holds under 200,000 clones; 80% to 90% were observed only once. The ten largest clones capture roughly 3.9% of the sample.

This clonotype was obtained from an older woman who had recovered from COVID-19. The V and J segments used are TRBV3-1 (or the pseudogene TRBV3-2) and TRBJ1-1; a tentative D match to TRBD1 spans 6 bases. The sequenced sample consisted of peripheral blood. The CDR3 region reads CASSLNRALEAFF. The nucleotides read TGTGCCAGCAGCCTTAACAGGGCTCTTGAAGCTTTCTTT.